The rows below give T cell receptor beta chains drawn from one sample of a study of blood T cell repertoires in COVID-19. Generated by immunoSEQ multiplex PCR, the TCRdb table keeps only in-frame clones and is missing some. The sample lists more than 25,000 clones, about nine tenths seen once, with 24% in the top ten. Sequencing input: peripheral blood. These TCRs come from a human donor with active COVID-19. The donor label of this sample is uncertain. The CDR3 runs from the conserved cysteine through the conserved F or W. Each record gives: clone size, V gene, D gene, J gene, CDR3 DNA, CDR3 protein. D genes are given only for firm matches. Size values are once, few and many counts, or a class for expanded clones, and some rows have none.

clone size: NA
V gene: TRBV12-3/TRBV12-4
D gene: NA
J gene: TRBJ2-1
CDR3 DNA: TGTGCCAGCAGCGTTAGCAGTGAGCAGTTCTTC
CDR3 protein: CASSVSSEQFF

clone size: once
V gene: TRBV5-1
D gene: NA
J gene: TRBJ2-2
CDR3 DNA: TGCGCCAGCAGCTTCTCCTTAACCGGGGAGCTGTTTTTT
CDR3 protein: CASSFSLTGELFF

clone size: NA
V gene: TRBV28
D gene: NA
J gene: TRBJ1-4
CDR3 DNA: TGTGCCAGCAGTTTATCCACAGGCTCGAGGGAAAAACTGTTTTTT
CDR3 protein: CASSLSTGSREKLFF

clone size: NA
V gene: TRBV29-1
D gene: NA
J gene: TRBJ2-7
CDR3 DNA: TGCAGCGGGAGAACACGGCGGGAGCAGTACTTC
CDR3 protein: CSGRTRREQYF

clone size: NA
V gene: TRBV7-7
D gene: NA
J gene: TRBJ1-4
CDR3 DNA: TGTGCTAGCAGCTTACCCCGGGGTGGCAGAAACTATCCCGATAATGAAAAACTGTTTTTT
CDR3 protein: CASSLPRGGRNYPDNEKLFF

clone size: once
V gene: TRBV3-1/TRBV3-2
D gene: TRBD2
J gene: TRBJ2-5
CDR3 DNA: TGTGCCAGCAGTAACGAGCGGGGGGGCCGCCTCAGGGAGACCCAGTACTTC
CDR3 protein: CASSNERGGRLRETQYF

clone size: NA
V gene: TRBV30
D gene: TRBD1
J gene: TRBJ1-4
CDR3 DNA: TGTGCCTGGGGAACAGGGGTGGCTAATGAAAAACTGTTTTTT
CDR3 protein: CAWGTGVANEKLFF

clone size: NA
V gene: TRBV19
D gene: NA
J gene: TRBJ1-4
CDR3 DNA: TGTGCCAGTAGTGGGGGCAGGGGCGCAACTAATGAAAAACTGTTTTTT
CDR3 protein: CASSGGRGATNEKLFF

clone size: NA
V gene: TRBV5-8
D gene: NA
J gene: TRBJ2-1
CDR3 DNA: TGTGCCAGCAGCTTGACCGGGGACTACAATGAGCAGTTCTTC
CDR3 protein: CASSLTGDYNEQFF

clone size: NA
V gene: TRBV5-4
D gene: TRBD1
J gene: TRBJ1-4
CDR3 DNA: TGTGCCAGCAGCTTGGGGACAGGGGCGGTTGAAAAACTGTTTTTT
CDR3 protein: CASSLGTGAVEKLFF

clone size: few
V gene: TRBV29-1
D gene: NA
J gene: TRBJ2-4
CDR3 DNA: TGCAGCGTTGAATCCGGTGAAAACATTCAGTACTTC
CDR3 protein: CSVESGENIQYF

clone size: NA
V gene: TRBV4-3
D gene: NA
J gene: TRBJ2-7
CDR3 DNA: TGCGCCAGCAGCCAAGATCGATCAGGGCCCACCTACGAGCAGTACTTC
CDR3 protein: CASSQDRSGPTYEQYF

clone size: NA
V gene: TRBV7-9
D gene: NA
J gene: TRBJ2-5
CDR3 DNA: TGTGCCAGCAGCTTAAAATCAGCGCCCCAAGAGACCCAGTACTTC
CDR3 protein: CASSLKSAPQETQYF

clone size: NA
V gene: TRBV5-6
D gene: NA
J gene: TRBJ1-1
CDR3 DNA: TGTGCCAGCAGCGAAACAGGCACAGACACTTTCTTT
CDR3 protein: CASSETGTDTFF

clone size: NA
V gene: TRBV5-1
D gene: TRBD2
J gene: TRBJ2-3
CDR3 DNA: TGCGCCAGCAGCTTGGTAGCGGGGGGCACAGATACGCAGTATTTT
CDR3 protein: CASSLVAGGTDTQYF

clone size: NA
V gene: TRBV13
D gene: TRBD1
J gene: TRBJ1-2
CDR3 DNA: TGTGCCAGCAGCCTGGGACAGGGAGGCTATGGCTACACCTTC
CDR3 protein: CASSLGQGGYGYTF

clone size: NA
V gene: TRBV9
D gene: TRBD1
J gene: TRBJ2-5
CDR3 DNA: TGTGCCAGCAGCGCCGTACAGGGGGCGACCCAAGAGACCCAGTACTTC
CDR3 protein: CASSAVQGATQETQYF

clone size: NA
V gene: TRBV6-6
D gene: TRBD1
J gene: TRBJ1-2
CDR3 DNA: TGTGCCAGCAGTGACGACAGGGAGTATGGCTACACCTTC
CDR3 protein: CASSDDREYGYTF

clone size: NA
V gene: TRBV30
D gene: NA
J gene: TRBJ1-3
CDR3 DNA: TGTGCCTGGAGTCTCCGGCGGTCCCAGGGGTTTGGAAACACCATATATTTT
CDR3 protein: CAWSLRRSQGFGNTIYF

clone size: NA
V gene: TRBV2
D gene: TRBD1
J gene: TRBJ1-6
CDR3 DNA: TGTGCCAGCAGCCCACGGACAGGGACTAATTCACCCCTCCACTTT
CDR3 protein: CASSPRTGTNSPLHF

clone size: NA
V gene: TRBV7-3
D gene: TRBD2
J gene: TRBJ2-5
CDR3 DNA: TGTGCCAGCAGCTGGGGACTAGCGGTAAAAGAGACCCAGTACTTC
CDR3 protein: CASSWGLAVKETQYF

clone size: NA
V gene: TRBV6-2/TRBV6-3
D gene: TRBD2
J gene: TRBJ2-2
CDR3 DNA: TGTGCCAGCAGTTACTCGAGACTAGCGGGAGCCGGGGAGCTGTTTTTT
CDR3 protein: CASSYSRLAGAGELFF

clone size: NA
V gene: TRBV13
D gene: TRBD2
J gene: TRBJ2-7
CDR3 DNA: TGTGCCAGCAGCCTGAGCGGGGGGGCCACCTACGAGCAGTACTTC
CDR3 protein: CASSLSGGATYEQYF

clone size: NA
V gene: TRBV4-2
D gene: TRBD2
J gene: TRBJ2-3
CDR3 DNA: TGTGCCAGCAGCCAGGCCCGGGGCAGCGGGGTGGCTACGCAGTATTTT
CDR3 protein: CASSQARGSGVATQYF

clone size: NA
V gene: TRBV20-1
D gene: NA
J gene: TRBJ2-5
CDR3 DNA: TGCAGTGCTCTCCCCCGAGAGACCCAGTACTTC
CDR3 protein: CSALPRETQYF

clone size: NA
V gene: TRBV27
D gene: NA
J gene: TRBJ2-1
CDR3 DNA: TGTGCCACCTCGGACTGGGGGGTAATATGGGGTGAGCAGTTCTTC
CDR3 protein: CATSDWGVIWGEQFF

clone size: NA
V gene: TRBV2
D gene: NA
J gene: TRBJ2-7
CDR3 DNA: TGTGCCAGCAGTGAAGAGTTGCGCTACTCCTACGAGCAGTACTTC
CDR3 protein: CASSEELRYSYEQYF

clone size: NA
V gene: TRBV29-1
D gene: NA
J gene: TRBJ2-1
CDR3 DNA: TGCAGCGCTGGAGGGTCCAGAAACAATGAGCAGTTCTTC
CDR3 protein: CSAGGSRNNEQFF

clone size: few
V gene: TRBV19
D gene: NA
J gene: TRBJ1-2
CDR3 DNA: TGTGCCAGTAGTATAGCAGGCATAAATGGCTACACCTTC
CDR3 protein: CASSIAGINGYTF

clone size: NA
V gene: TRBV29-1
D gene: NA
J gene: TRBJ2-7
CDR3 DNA: TGCAGCGTTGTCACGGTAGCCTACGAGCAGTACTTC
CDR3 protein: CSVVTVAYEQYF

clone size: NA
V gene: TRBV18
D gene: TRBD1
J gene: TRBJ1-2
CDR3 DNA: TGTGCCAGCTCACAACAGGGGGCAAAATTATATGGCTACACCTTC
CDR3 protein: CASSQQGAKLYGYTF

clone size: NA
V gene: TRBV2
D gene: NA
J gene: TRBJ1-4
CDR3 DNA: TGTGCCGGGAAACCTACAGGGAAGGATGAAAAACTGTTTTTT
CDR3 protein: CAGKPTGKDEKLFF

clone size: NA
V gene: TRBV7-8
D gene: TRBD1
J gene: TRBJ1-5
CDR3 DNA: TGTGCCAGCAGCTCCTACAGGGGGCGCGGCAATCAGCCCCAGCATTTT
CDR3 protein: CASSSYRGRGNQPQHF

clone size: NA
V gene: TRBV7-2
D gene: NA
J gene: TRBJ2-1
CDR3 DNA: TGTGCCAGCAGCATGGACTTAACCGGGGATGAGCAGTTCTTC
CDR3 protein: CASSMDLTGDEQFF

clone size: once
V gene: TRBV9
D gene: TRBD1
J gene: TRBJ1-1
CDR3 DNA: TGTGCCAGCAGAAGTTTAGTTCCGGGACAGGATTCAGTCATGAACACTGAAGCTTTCTTT
CDR3 protein: CASRSLVPGQDSVMNTEAFF

clone size: NA
V gene: TRBV7-9
D gene: NA
J gene: TRBJ1-6
CDR3 DNA: TGTGCCAGCAGCTTAGACCCCACAGGGATGGACTCACCCCTCCACTTT
CDR3 protein: CASSLDPTGMDSPLHF

clone size: NA
V gene: TRBV7-8
D gene: NA
J gene: TRBJ2-4
CDR3 DNA: TGTGCCAGCAGCTTATCCGGCGCGGCAGGGGATCTAGCCAAAAACATTCAGTACTTC
CDR3 protein: CASSLSGAAGDLAKNIQYF

clone size: NA
V gene: TRBV5-1
D gene: NA
J gene: TRBJ2-2
CDR3 DNA: TGCGCCAGCAGCTTGTTGTACAGGGAAATCCTAAACGCCGGGGAGCTGTTTTTT
CDR3 protein: CASSLLYREILNAGELFF

clone size: NA
V gene: TRBV15
D gene: NA
J gene: TRBJ2-2
CDR3 DNA: TGTGCCACCAGAGAGCTAGGCACAGGAGTCTTTGAAAGGGAGCTGTTTTTT
CDR3 protein: CATRELGTGVFERELFF

clone size: NA
V gene: TRBV19
D gene: NA
J gene: TRBJ2-4
CDR3 DNA: TGTGCCAGTAGCTTGGGAGACAAAAACATTCAGTACTTC
CDR3 protein: CASSLGDKNIQYF

clone size: NA
V gene: TRBV2
D gene: TRBD1
J gene: TRBJ2-7
CDR3 DNA: TGTGCCAGCAGGGAGGACAGGGGGATCAACGAGCAGTACTTC
CDR3 protein: CASREDRGINEQYF